These 8 T cell receptor beta chains were all obtained from the same sample, sequenced in a study of CD8 T cells in ankylosing spondylitis. Study conclusions and caveats: Ankylosing spondylitis blood appeared to be characterized by a TCR beta motif of fewer than ten highly homologous variants.

TCRdb recomputed calls from the 5' RACE reads with MiXCR, one row per CDR3 protein. The sample contains around 430,000 distinct CDR3 sequences, 17% of which appear only once. Antigens for these TCRs are unknown. The sequenced sample consisted of blood, either unsorted or a sorted T cell fraction (not recorded which). These receptors originate from a male donor with ankylosing spondylitis.

The table lists this clonotype with a few counts. The chain is built from TRBV12-3 or TRBV12-4 and TRBJ2-7; D may match TRBD1 or TRBD2 (7 bases each). The CDR3 covers 16 residues. Trimming stripped 5 bases from V and 3 bases from J, with 20 bases between. The CDR3 nucleotides read TGTGCCAGCAGTGGAAGGGGGCGGCGGGAGCGCTACGAGCAGTACTTC. It yields the protein CASSGRGRRERYEQYF.

This chain links TRBV2 with TRBJ1-5, with a possible D match to TRBD1 (6 bases). The V end lost 7 bases, the J end lost 3 bases, and 16 bases lay between the germline ends. The CDR3 is made up of 15 amino acids. The germline V gene has CDR1 SNHLY and CDR2 FYNNEI. For the CDR3, the DNA is TGTGCCAGCAAACGGACAGAGAACCACAATCAGCCCCAGCATTTT. As protein: CASKRTENHNQPQHF. Full variable domain (outside the CDR3, taken from reference TRBV2 and TRBJ1-5): EPEVTQTPSHQVTQMGQEVILRCVPISNHLYFYWYRQILGQKVEFLVSFYNNEISEKSEIFDDQFSVERPDGSNFTLKIRSTKLEDSAMYFCASKRTENHNQPQHFGDGTRLSIL.

In DNA, the CDR3 is TGTGCCAGCAGCCGGGACAGGGTCGGCTACACCTTC. Translation gives CASSRDRVGYTF. The V gene is TRBV3-1, the J gene TRBJ1-2, with 9 bases lining up with TRBD1. V dropped 4 bases and J dropped 8; count of bases not matched to a gene: 2. The CDR3 loop spans 12 amino acids. The germline CDR1 and CDR2 sequences are LGHDT and YNNKEL (reference sequence).

This rearrangement joins TRBV30 to TRBJ2-5; the D is unclear. V shed 3 bases and J shed 1 base, with 0 bases lying between them. The CDR3 spans 10 residues. Germline-derived CDR1 and CDR2 are GTSNPN and SVGIG (reference sequence). This CDR3 is CAWSQETQYF. The CDR3 DNA reads TGTGCCTGGAGCCAAGAGACCCAGTACTTC.

This chain links TRBV10-2 with TRBJ2-1, with 8 bases identical to TRBD2. Trimming at V came to 6 bases and at J to 8 bases, leaving 12 bases not matched to a gene. The CDR3 is 15 amino acids. Germline V gene sequence: CDR1 WSHSY, CDR2 SAAADI. CDR3 DNA: TGCGCCAGCAGCCCCCTACGGGAGGGCTGGGATGAGCAGTTCTTC. Translating it yields CASSPLREGWDEQFF.

The chain links TRBV5-6 to TRBJ2-3; the D gene is possibly TRBD2 (6 bases). Germline CDR1 and CDR2: SGHDT and YYEEEE. The CDR3 spans 16 residues. With 6 bases removed from V and 0 bases from J, the gap between germline ends came to 17 bases. The CDR3 loop is CASIRESGLSTDTQYF. CDR3 coding DNA: TGTGCCAGCATCCGGGAGAGCGGGCTTAGCACAGATACGCAGTATTTT. The variable domain in full, with the rest retrieved from reference TRBV5-6 and TRBJ2-3, is DAGVTQSPTHLIKTRGQQVTLRCSPKSGHDTVSWYQQALGQGPQFIFQYYEEEERQRGNFPDRFSGHQFPNYSSELNVNALLLGDSALYLCASIRESGLSTDTQYFGPGTRLTVL.

This clonotype has a handful of counts. The J gene is TRBJ2-5, the V gene TRBV24-1, with a tentative D call TRBD1 (6 bases). CDR3 size: 11 residues. Germline loops: CDR1 KGHDR, CDR2 SFDVKD. V was pared by 4 bases and J by 9 bases, with 8 bases between. CDR3: CATSDRQAQYF. The CDR3 DNA is TGTGCCACCAGTGACCGACAGGCCCAGTACTTC.

The J gene is TRBJ2-5, the V gene TRBV20-1; TRBD2 is a possible D gene (6 bases). The V gene's germline CDR1 is DFQATT and CDR2 SNEGSKA (reference sequence). V lost 5 bases, J lost 2 bases, and 18 bases lay in between. The CDR3 contains 15 residues. Written as DNA, the CDR3 is TGCAGTGCTGGGCGCCCCCGGGGGAAACAAGAGACCCAGTACTTC. Translating it yields CSAGRPRGKQETQYF.